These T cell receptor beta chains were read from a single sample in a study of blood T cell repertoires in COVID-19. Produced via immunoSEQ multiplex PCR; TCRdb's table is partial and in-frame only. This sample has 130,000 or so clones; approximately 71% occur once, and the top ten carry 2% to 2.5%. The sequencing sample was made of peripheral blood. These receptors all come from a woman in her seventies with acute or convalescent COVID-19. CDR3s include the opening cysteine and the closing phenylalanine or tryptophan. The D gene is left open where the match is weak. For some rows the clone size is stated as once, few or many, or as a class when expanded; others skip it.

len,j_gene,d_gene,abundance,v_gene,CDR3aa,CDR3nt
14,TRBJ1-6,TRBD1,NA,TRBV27,CASSPTDRVSPLHF,TGTGCCAGCAGTCCGACCGACAGGGTTTCACCCCTCCACTTT
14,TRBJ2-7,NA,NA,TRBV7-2,CASSSYFIPYEQYF,TGTGCCAGCAGCTCTTACTTCATCCCCTACGAGCAGTACTTC
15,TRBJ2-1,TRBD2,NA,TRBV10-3,CAISHSGTRGDEQFF,TGTGCCATCAGTCACTCCGGGACTAGAGGCGATGAGCAGTTCTTC
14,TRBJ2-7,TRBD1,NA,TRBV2,CASSARQGPYEQYF,TGTGCCAGCAGTGCAAGACAGGGTCCCTACGAGCAGTACTTC
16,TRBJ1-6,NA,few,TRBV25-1,CASSEASSSYNSPLHF,TGTGCCAGCAGTGAAGCTAGTAGCTCCTATAATTCACCCCTCCACTTT
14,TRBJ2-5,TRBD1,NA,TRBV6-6,CASSSRQGEETQYF,TGTGCCAGCAGTTCCCGACAGGGAGAGGAGACCCAGTACTTC
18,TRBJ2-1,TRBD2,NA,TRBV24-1,CATSQTGTSGGVGNEQFF,TGTGCCACCAGTCAGACCGGGACTAGCGGGGGCGTAGGCAATGAGCAGTTCTTC
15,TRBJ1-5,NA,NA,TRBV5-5,CASSLTERANQPQHF,TGTGCCAGCAGCTTGACGGAGAGGGCTAATCAGCCCCAGCATTTT
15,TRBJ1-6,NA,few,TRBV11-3,CASSLEGATNSPLHF,TGTGCCAGCAGCTTAGAGGGGGCGACGAATTCACCCCTCCACTTT
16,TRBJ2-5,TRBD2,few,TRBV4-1,CASSPGSSGGDLTQYF,TGCGCCAGCAGCCCGGGTTCAAGCGGGGGGGATTTGACCCAGTACTTC
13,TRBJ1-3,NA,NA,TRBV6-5,CASSRYSGNTIYF,TGTGCCAGCAGCCGGTACTCTGGAAACACCATATATTTT
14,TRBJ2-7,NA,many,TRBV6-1,CASSEADSSYEQYF,TGTGCCAGCAGTGAAGCGGACAGCTCCTACGAGCAGTACTTC